The next 32 T cell receptor beta chains were all read from a single sample in a study of cytomegalovirus exposure and HLA in healthy donors. PCR amplification relied on 60 Vbeta primers (plus 13 Jbeta primers). Profiled with immunoSEQ multiplex PCR; TCRdb holds only in-frame clones, not every one. The sample yields some 110,000 clones, roughly four fifths seen once. The material sequenced was PBMCs. The receptor set was obtained from a male donor in good health and CMV-seropositive.

The chain employs TRBV7-6 and TRBJ1-5, with 7 bases that match TRBD1. After removal of 3 bases from V and 2 bases from J, the junction contained 4 bases not matched to a gene. Germline V CDR1 and CDR2: SGHVS, FNYEAQ. The CDR3 length is 15 residues. CDR3 DNA sequence: TGTGCCAGCAGCTTGACAGGGTCGGGCAATCAGCCCCAGCATTTT. Translation gives CASSLTGSGNQPQHF.

This CDR3 reads CSENRGTPYEQYF. The CDR3 DNA sequence: TGCAGCGAGAACAGGGGGACACCCTACGAGCAGTACTTC. This chain uses TRBV29-1 with TRBJ2-7; 8 bases line up with TRBD1. Germline lookup yields CDR1 SQVTM and CDR2 ANQGSEA. The V gene end was trimmed by 7 bases and the J gene end by 2 bases; junction bases not matched to a gene: 7. This CDR3 has 13 amino acids.

The chain employs TRBV13 and TRBJ2-1; 7 bases fit TRBD2. With V trimmed by 5 bases and J by 0 bases, 13 bases remained unmatched. The CDR3 has 18 amino acids. The germline CDR1 and CDR2 sequences are PRHDT and FYEKMQ (reference sequence). The chain's CDR3 is CASSPSLSGAFSYNEQFF. CDR3 sequence (DNA): TGTGCCAGCAGCCCTTCCCTCAGCGGGGCCTTCTCCTACAATGAGCAGTTCTTC.

The genes are TRBV28 and TRBJ2-7; 11 bases agree with TRBD1. This CDR3 is 16 amino acids long. Germline loops: CDR1 MDHEN, CDR2 SYDVKM. The V gene end was trimmed by 3 bases and the J gene end by 4 bases; junction bases not matched to a gene: 8. The CDR3 is CASSLDRGRGAYEQYF. DNA of the CDR3: TGTGCCAGCAGTTTGGACAGGGGGCGCGGAGCGTACGAGCAGTACTTC.

This sequence joins TRBV7-2 and TRBJ1-2; 7 nucleotides line up with TRBD1. The CDR3 spans 15 residues. Germline assignment: CDR1 SGHTA and CDR2 FQGNSA. The junction had 11 bases not matched to a gene; V was cut back by 5 bases and J by 5 bases. This chain's CDR3 is CASSLGTDPYYGYTF. The CDR3 DNA sequence: TGTGCCAGCAGCCTCGGGACAGACCCTTATTATGGCTACACCTTC.

The chain carries TRBV7-9 and TRBJ2-6, with TRBD2 matching 9 bases. The V segment lost 5 bases and the J segment 0 bases; nucleotides outside the gene matches: 8. Germline CDR1 SEHNR, CDR2 FQNEAQ (reference sequence). The CDR3 has 18 residues. CDR3 region: CASSLDRGGGSGANVLTF. Written as DNA, the CDR3 is TGTGCCAGCAGCCTAGACCGCGGGGGGGGCTCTGGGGCCAACGTCCTGACTTTC.

V is TRBV6-6 and J is TRBJ2-2; tentative D call: TRBD1 (6 bases). The germline gives CDR1 MNHNY, CDR2 SVGAGI (reference sequence). The CDR3 has 14 residues. V lost 6 bases and J lost 7, with 15 bases in between. CDR3 nucleotide sequence: TGTGCCAGCAGCTCACAGGGAATAGGCGGGGAGCTGTTTTTT. This sequence encodes CASSSQGIGGELFF.

The J gene is TRBJ1-4, the V gene TRBV7-8, with TRBD1 identical over 8 bases. The CDR3 has 14 residues. V was clipped by 4 bases and J by 5 bases; unmatched bases: 3. The germline V gene encodes CDR1 SGHVS and CDR2 FQNEAQ. Here the CDR3 DNA reads TGTGCCAGCAGCTACGGACAGGGAAATGAAAAACTGTTTTTT. Protein product: CASSYGQGNEKLFF.

The J gene is TRBJ2-1, the V gene TRBV7-9; D perhaps matches TRBD2 (6 bases). The germline V gene encodes CDR1 SEHNR and CDR2 FQNEAQ (reference sequence). This CDR3 has 16 residues. The germline V and J ends were trimmed by 4 bases and 9 bases, with 22 bases remaining between them. CDR3 protein: CASSSDLATRFVEQFF. CDR3 sequence (DNA): TGTGCCAGCAGCTCCGATCTAGCGACTAGGTTTGTTGAGCAGTTCTTC. Supplemented by reference TRBV7-9 and TRBJ2-1, the full variable domain reads DTGVSQNPRHKITKRGQNVTFRCDPISEHNRLYWYRQTLGQGPEFLTYFQNEAQLEKSRLLSDRFSAERPKGSFSTLEIQRTEQGDSAMYLCASSSDLATRFVEQFFGPGTRLTVL.

V gene TRBV4-1 combines with J gene TRBJ1-4, with a weak D call TRBD1 (5 bases). Per germline, CDR1 MGHRA and CDR2 YSYEKL. V was clipped by 4 bases and J by 4 bases, with 16 bases between them. This CDR3 is 16 amino acids long. CDR3 nucleotide sequence: TGCGCCAGCAGCCGAGTCGGGGGAGGCCTTAATGAAAAACTGTTTTTT. This gives the protein CASSRVGGGLNEKLFF.

As concerns this clone: Other DNA sequences in the same sample also yield this CDR3. This chain joins TRBV5-4 and TRBJ2-7; 10 bases are shared with TRBD2. V was pared by 4 bases and J by 2 bases, with 6 bases of the junction left unmatched. Looked up from germline, CDR1 is SGHNT and CDR2 is YYREEE (reference sequence). CDR3 length: 15 amino acids. CDR3 in amino acids: CASSPTLAGAYEQYF. In nucleotides, the CDR3 is TGTGCCAGCAGCCCCACTCTAGCGGGAGCCTACGAGCAGTACTTC.

The V gene is TRBV10-3, the J gene TRBJ2-7; the match to TRBD1 covers 10 bases. Germline V lookup: CDR1 ENHRY, CDR2 SYGVKD. V shed 5 bases and J 4 bases; nucleotides not matched to a gene: 11. The CDR3 loop spans 16 amino acids. The CDR3 DNA sequence: TGTGCCATCAGTCTACACCCCGGACAGGGGGGATACGAGCAGTACTTC. Translation: CAISLHPGQGGYEQYF.

The gene calls are TRBV9 and TRBJ1-2; D not certain. CDR1 and CDR2 (germline): SGDLS, YYNGEE. The CDR3 length is 13 residues. Trimming pared 6 bases from V and 7 bases from J, leaving 16 bases between. The CDR3 spells CASIGGGRRGYTF. The DNA for the CDR3 is TGTGCCAGCATAGGAGGAGGGAGACGTGGCTACACCTTC. Full variable domain (rest looked up from reference TRBV9 and TRBJ1-2): DSGVTQTPKHLITATGQRVTLRCSPRSGDLSVYWYQQSLDQGLQFLIQYYNGEERAKGNILERFSAQQFPDLHSELNLSSLELGDSALYFCASIGGGRRGYTFGSGTRLTVV.

This clone has more than one count but fewer than ten. The chain employs TRBV11-2 and TRBJ2-7, with a possible D match to TRBD1 (5 bases). V lost 1 base to trimming and J lost 0 bases, with 13 bases between them. This CDR3 spans 16 amino acids. Germline CDR1 reads SGHAT; CDR2 reads FQNNGV. The CDR3 coding sequence is TGTGCCAGCAGCTTAGTGGCAGGGCACTCCTCCTACGAGCAGTACTTC. Amino acid sequence: CASSLVAGHSSYEQYF. Full variable domain (outside the CDR3, taken from reference TRBV11-2 and TRBJ2-7): EAGVAQSPRYKIIEKRQSVAFWCNPISGHATLYWYQQILGQGPKLLIQFQNNGVVDDSQLPKDRFSAERLKGVDSTLKIQPAKLEDSAVYLCASSLVAGHSSYEQYFGPGTRLTVT.

The rearrangement links TRBV18 to TRBJ1-1; TRBD1 is a possible D gene (5 bases). CDR3 length: 15 residues. The V gene lost 3 bases and the J gene lost 5 bases, with 16 bases spanning the gap. Germline CDR1 is KGHSH and CDR2 is LQKENI. CDR3 sequence (DNA): TGTGCCAGCTCACCTGATGGGACGGGGGGAACTGAAGCTTTCTTT. It yields the protein CASSPDGTGGTEAFF. Variable domain in full (rest from reference TRBV18 and TRBJ1-1): NAGVMQNPRHLVRRRGQEARLRCSPMKGHSHVYWYRQLPEEGLKFMVYLQKENIIDESGMPKERFSAEFPKEGPSILRIQQVVRGDSAAYFCASSPDGTGGTEAFFGQGTRLTVV.

The chain links TRBV6-1 to TRBJ2-3; 13 bases line up with TRBD2. Trimming removed 2 bases from V and 4 bases from J; junction bases left unmatched: 0. This CDR3 region has 15 residues. Per the germline V gene, CDR1 is MNHNS and CDR2 is SASEGT. The DNA for the CDR3 is TGTGCCAGCAGTGAAACTAGCGGGGGGGCAGATACGCAGTATTTT. Protein product: CASSETSGGADTQYF.

This clone was seen a handful of times. The chain combines TRBV5-6 with TRBJ2-7; TRBD2 is a possible D gene (5 bases). Trimming took off 1 base at V and 0 bases at J, with 8 bases between the two ends. Germline V lookup: CDR1 SGHDT, CDR2 YYEEEE. CDR3 length equals 14 residues. The CDR3 nucleotides read TGTGCCAGCAGCTTGCCGACTAACTCCTACGAGCAGTACTTC. Protein product: CASSLPTNSYEQYF.

The chain couples TRBV5-1 to TRBJ1-2; 7 nucleotides align to TRBD1. Germline lookup yields CDR1 SGHRS and CDR2 YFSETQ. This CDR3 comprises 15 residues. V dropped 0 bases and J dropped 2; count of bases not matched to a gene: 4. CDR3 in DNA: TGCGCCAGCAGCTTGGGTGGACAGGAAAACTATGGCTACACCTTC. Amino acids: CASSLGGQENYGYTF. The full variable domain, completed using reference TRBV5-1 and TRBJ1-2, is KAGVTQTPRYLIKTRGQQVTLSCSPISGHRSVSWYQQTPGQGLQFLFEYFSETQRNKGNFPGRFSGRQFSNSRSEMNVSTLELGDSALYLCASSLGGQENYGYTFGSGTRLTVV.

This chain uses TRBV4-2 with TRBJ2-1; unclear D gene. CDR1 is LGHNA, CDR2 YNFKEQ, per germline. Between the trimmed V and J ends, which lost 0 bases and 8 bases, there was a span of 11 bases. The CDR3 sequence is 14 residues long. CDR3 sequence reads: CASSQDRGDDEQFF. Here the CDR3 DNA reads TGTGCCAGCAGCCAAGATCGAGGTGACGATGAGCAGTTCTTC.

The V call is TRBV15, the J call TRBJ1-5; possibly TRBD1 for D (6 bases). CDR3 length: 15 residues. The ends were cut back, 5 bases at V and 4 bases at J, with 15 bases in the middle. CDR1 and CDR2 (germline): LNHNV, YYDKDF (reference sequence). The CDR3 DNA follows: TGTGCCACCAGCGGGACACAGGGCGGGAATCAGCCCCAGCATTTT. It encodes CATSGTQGGNQPQHF.

In this sample, this clone turned up a few times. V is TRBV4-3 and J is TRBJ2-1, with D possibly TRBD2 on 6 matching bases. Trimming took off 0 bases at V and 9 bases at J, with 18 bases between the two ends. Germline CDR1 LGHNA, CDR2 YSLEER. The CDR3 loop spans 16 amino acids. CDR3 region: CASSQELRLVESEQFF. CDR3 sequence (DNA): TGCGCCAGCAGCCAAGAGTTACGACTAGTCGAGTCTGAGCAGTTCTTC.

The gene calls are TRBV27 and TRBJ2-3, with 9 bases fitting TRBD2. Germline trimming cut 8 bases from V and 9 bases from J; bases unmatched to any gene: 15. This CDR3 region has 15 residues. Germline loops: CDR1 MNHEY, CDR2 SMNVEV (reference sequence). CDR3 region: CASGLAGVSAGTQYF. The CDR3 DNA reads as TGTGCCAGCGGATTAGCGGGAGTATCCGCTGGAACGCAGTATTTT.

This clone turned up a few times. The J gene is TRBJ1-5, the V gene TRBV15; weak D call: TRBD1 (6 bases). Per germline, CDR1 LNHNV and CDR2 YYDKDF (reference sequence). The germline V and J ends were trimmed by 6 bases and 3 bases, with 12 bases remaining between them. The CDR3 runs to 14 residues. The CDR3 nucleotides are TGTGCCACCAGAGGCACAGGGCCCAATCAGCCCCAGCATTTT. Translated, it gives CATRGTGPNQPQHF. The variable domain in full, completed from reference TRBV15 and TRBJ1-5, reads DAMVIQNPRYQVTQFGKPVTLSCSQTLNHNVMYWYQQKSSQAPKLLFHYYDKDFNNEADTPDNFQSRRPNTSFCFLDIRSPGLGDTAMYLCATRGTGPNQPQHFGDGTRLSIL.

In DNA form, the CDR3 reads TGTGCCACCCTGGGGGGACAGGGTGTTCCCGGGGAGCTGTTTTTT. Translation: CATLGGQGVPGELFF. The J gene is TRBJ2-2, the V gene TRBV19; 9 positions agree with TRBD1. In germline, CDR1 is LNHDA, CDR2 SQIVND (reference sequence). V shed 10 bases and J 6 bases; nucleotides not matched to a gene: 12. This CDR3 contains 15 residues.

The rearrangement uses TRBV6-6 and TRBJ2-7; 9 positions match TRBD2. V gave up 10 bases and J gave up 3 bases; unmatched junction bases: 16. Germline CDR1 and CDR2: MNHNY and SVGAGI (reference sequence). CDR3 length: 16 residues. DNA of the CDR3: TGTGCCACCCAAGGGCGAGCGGGAGGAAGTGGCTACGAGCAGTACTTC. This translates into CATQGRAGGSGYEQYF.

This clone was seen only once. The J gene is TRBJ2-7, the V gene TRBV9; 11 bases fit TRBD2. V shed 3 bases, J shed 2 bases, and the junction held 4 bases outside the gene matches. Germline V CDR1 and CDR2: SGDLS, YYNGEE. This CDR3 has 15 amino acids. The CDR3 DNA sequence: TGTGCCAGCAGCGCCGGGACTAGCGGAACCTACGAGCAGTACTTC. It yields the protein CASSAGTSGTYEQYF.

The CDR3 nucleotides are TGTGCCAGCAGTTACTCGAACAGGGGGTACGAAAAACTGTTTTTT. Amino acid sequence: CASSYSNRGYEKLFF. The rearrangement uses TRBV6-5 and TRBJ1-4; TRBD1 matches 8 bases. Germline CDR1 reads MNHEY; CDR2 reads SVGAGI. This CDR3 spans 15 amino acids. The V gene end was trimmed by 0 bases and the J gene end by 8 bases; junction bases not matched to a gene: 5.

The gene calls are TRBV27 and TRBJ2-5; 7 bases are a match to TRBD2. CDR3 length equals 17 residues. V lost 0 bases and J lost 3; bases outside the gene matches: 10. CDR1 MNHEY and CDR2 SMNVEV come from the germline V gene (reference sequence). The CDR3 spells CASSLSLLARGEETQYF. The CDR3 DNA reads as TGTGCCAGCAGTTTATCGTTACTAGCGCGAGGCGAAGAGACCCAGTACTTC.

The chain uses TRBV9 and TRBJ1-6; a weak D match, TRBD1 (5 bases). Germline V CDR1 and CDR2: SGDLS, YYNGEE. The CDR3 is 16 residues long. V was shortened by 3 bases and J by 9 bases, with 19 bases between the two germline ends. CDR3 sequence: CASSAHNTGNLSPLHF. The CDR3 nucleotides are TGTGCCAGCAGCGCCCATAACACAGGAAACCTTTCACCCCTCCACTTT.

The genes are TRBV12-5 and TRBJ1-1, with D possibly being TRBD1 (6 bases). The germline V and J ends were trimmed by 6 bases and 9 bases, with 17 bases remaining between them. This CDR3 comprises 13 residues. Germline V CDR1 and CDR2: LGHNT, FRNRAP. CDR3 coding DNA: TGTGCTAGTGGGGGGGCGTCCTTAGGACAAGCTTTCTTT. Translating gives CASGGASLGQAFF.

The chain combines TRBV9 with TRBJ1-4; 9 bases match TRBD1. From germline, CDR1 is SGDLS and CDR2 YYNGEE. The V gene end was trimmed by 3 bases and the J gene end by 6 bases; junction bases not matched to a gene: 6. There are 15 residues in the CDR3. The CDR3 coding sequence is TGTGCCAGCAGCGGCCGGGACAGGGCGGATGAAAAACTGTTTTTT. Its translation is CASSGRDRADEKLFF.

The DNA for the CDR3 is TGTGCCAGCAGCGAACAGGGGGCCGGGAACACTGAAGCTTTCTTT. This translates into CASSEQGAGNTEAFF. V and J are TRBV5-6 and TRBJ1-1, with 9 bases that match TRBD1. V was clipped by 4 bases and J by 1 base; unmatched bases: 5. CDR3 length equals 15 residues. Germline V gene data show CDR1 as SGHDT and CDR2 as YYEEEE.